This is a list of T cell receptor beta chains from one sample in a study of shared clonotypes between healthy human individuals. The data were produced by immunoSEQ multiplex PCR, yet TCRdb's version contains in-frame clones alone and is incomplete. The sample has millions of clones, just over 90% seen once; the top ten hold approximately 0.4%. The sequenced material came from naive CD4+ T cells from PBMCs. Receptors originate from a man in his late teens or twenties in good health. Some clones in this sample may be carry-over from other donors' samples. CDR3s include the opening cysteine and the closing phenylalanine or tryptophan. A D gene is named only where the DNA matches it firmly. Some rows have no size entry. The others give once, few or many, or a class for an expanded clone.

V gene	CDR3 length	D gene	clone size	J gene	CDR3 DNA	CDR3 protein
TRBV4-1	16	TRBD2	NA	TRBJ2-5	TGCGCCAGCAGCCAAGAGGTTAGCGGGAGGAGAGAGACCCAGTACTTC	CASSQEVSGRRETQYF
TRBV9	15	NA	NA	TRBJ2-1	TGTGCCAGCAGCGTAGGGCGGGTCGCCCCCAATGAGCAGTTCTTC	CASSVGRVAPNEQFF
TRBV27	12	NA	NA	TRBJ2-7	TGTGCCAGCAGTTTACGAGGGTTCGAGCAGTACTTC	CASSLRGFEQYF
TRBV18	14	NA	few	TRBJ1-1	TGTGCCAGCTCACCTAAATCGGGGGGCACTGAAGCTTTCTTT	CASSPKSGGTEAFF
TRBV5-1	14	TRBD1	NA	TRBJ2-7	TGCGCCAGCAGCTCCGGGACAGGGCCCTACGAGCAGTACTTC	CASSSGTGPYEQYF
TRBV7-8	15	NA	NA	TRBJ2-1	TGTGCCAGCAGCGCAGCGGGACAAGGCTACAATGAGCAGTTCTTC	CASSAAGQGYNEQFF
TRBV9	17	TRBD1	NA	TRBJ2-1	TGTGCCAGCAGCTCGAGACAGGGGTCGAGCTCCTACAATGAGCAGTTCTTC	CASSSRQGSSSYNEQFF
TRBV5-4	19	TRBD2	NA	TRBJ2-1	TGTGCCAGCAGCACCGGGACAGGTCTAGCGGGAGGGCACTACAATGAGCAGTTCTTC	CASSTGTGLAGGHYNEQFF
TRBV29-1	14	NA	NA	TRBJ1-1	TGCAGCGGATACGGAGGGGCCCGCAGCACTGAAGCTTTCTTT	CSGYGGARSTEAFF
TRBV10-3	13	NA	NA	TRBJ1-4	TGTGCCATCAGTGAGTCGGGCGTTGAAAAACTGTTTTTT	CAISESGVEKLFF
TRBV5-1	14	TRBD1	NA	TRBJ2-3	TGCGCCAGCAGCTCCCGACAGGGGGCGAATACGCAGTATTTT	CASSSRQGANTQYF
TRBV4-1	16	NA	NA	TRBJ2-2	TGCGCCAGCAAGCTTTCTGTGGGAGCCGACACCGGGGAGCTGTTTTTT	CASKLSVGADTGELFF
TRBV2	14	NA	NA	TRBJ1-2	TGTGCCAGCAGTGAAGCAGGGGTACACTATGGCTACACCTTC	CASSEAGVHYGYTF
TRBV19	16	NA	NA	TRBJ2-2	TGTGCCAGTAGTCCCGGGGAGGCAGGAGCCACCGGGGAGCTGTTTTTT	CASSPGEAGATGELFF
TRBV28	15	TRBD1	NA	TRBJ1-4	TGTGCCAGCAGCCTACAGGGGGCGGCTAATGAAAAACTGTTTTTT	CASSLQGAANEKLFF
TRBV21-1	15	NA	NA	TRBJ1-5	TGTGCCAGCAGCCTTGGGGAGGTTAGCAATCAGCCCCAGCATTTT	CASSLGEVSNQPQHF
TRBV2	12	TRBD1	NA	TRBJ2-7	TGTGCCAGCAGATTCGACAGGGGCGAGCAGTACTTC	CASRFDRGEQYF
TRBV7-2	15	TRBD2	NA	TRBJ2-5	TGTGCCAGCAGCGGGGGAGCGGGAGAACGTGAGACCCAGTACTTC	CASSGGAGERETQYF
TRBV5-4	14	TRBD2	NA	TRBJ2-7	TGTGCCAGCAGGTTAGCGGGAGGCCCCTACGAGCAGTACTTC	CASRLAGGPYEQYF
TRBV25-1	15	NA	NA	TRBJ1-2	TGTGCCAGCTCCAGGGGAGGGGTGGGTAACTATGGCTACACCTTC	CASSRGGVGNYGYTF
TRBV30	14	TRBD2	NA	TRBJ2-5	TGTGCCTGGAGTGTTGGCGGGAGTGGGGAGACCCAGTACTTC	CAWSVGGSGETQYF
TRBV21-1	18	NA	once	TRBJ1-1	TGTGCCAGCAGCAAAGGGTTCGCAGGTTTGGCAGAGAACACTGAAGCTTTCTTT	CASSKGFAGLAENTEAFF
TRBV5-4	16	TRBD1	NA	TRBJ1-2	TGTGCCAGCAGACCCGACAGGGCCGGGTTGACCTATGGCTACACCTTC	CASRPDRAGLTYGYTF
TRBV4-2	15	NA	NA	TRBJ2-1	TGTGCCAGCAGCCCCCAGGGTTTCTCCTACAATGAGCAGTTCTTC	CASSPQGFSYNEQFF
TRBV29-1	13	NA	NA	TRBJ2-3	TGCAGCGTTGAACGAAGGTTCACAGATACGCAGTATTTT	CSVERRFTDTQYF
TRBV29-1	14	TRBD1	once	TRBJ2-1	TGCAGCGTTGTTTTGGACAGGGGGTACAATGAGCAGTTCTTC	CSVVLDRGYNEQFF
TRBV21-1	18	NA	NA	TRBJ2-7	TGTGCCAGCAGCAAAGCAGAGTCGGGGTGCCCTCCTTTCTACGAGCAGTACTTC	CASSKAESGCPPFYEQYF
TRBV4-1	12	NA	NA	TRBJ2-7	TGCGCCAGCAGCGCGGACAGCTACGAGCAGTACTTC	CASSADSYEQYF
TRBV27	14	NA	NA	TRBJ1-2	TGTGCCAGCAGTTTAGTAATGGGGGACGACCCCTACACCTTC	CASSLVMGDDPYTF
TRBV30	14	TRBD2	NA	TRBJ2-1	TGTGCCTGGAGGGGAGGGATCCCCTACAATGAGCAGTTCTTC	CAWRGGIPYNEQFF
TRBV6-1	14	NA	NA	TRBJ2-7	TGTGCCAGCGGCCCCCCTGGGGCCCGATACGAGCAGTACTTC	CASGPPGARYEQYF
TRBV6-1	16	NA	once	TRBJ2-2	TGTGCCAGCAGTGAATGGGACGGATCGAACACCGGGGAGCTGTTTTTT	CASSEWDGSNTGELFF
TRBV5-1	16	NA	NA	TRBJ1-4	TGCGCCAGCAGCTTGGGGCCTGTCGGAACTAATGAAAAACTGTTTTTT	CASSLGPVGTNEKLFF
TRBV7-9	16	TRBD1	NA	TRBJ2-2	TGTGCTACTAGAGCCCGGGACAGGGGGCCCACCGGGGAGCTGTTTTTT	CATRARDRGPTGELFF
TRBV6-1	15	TRBD2	NA	TRBJ2-1	TGTGCCAGCAGTGAACTAGCGGGCCGGTCGTATGGGCAGTTCTTC	CASSELAGRSYGQFF